Ten or more counts support the clone carrying this TCR beta chain. Its antigen is as yet unknown. The sample belongs to a study of PD-1 blockade in classical Hodgkin lymphoma. Study in general: Patients got intravenous nivolumab 3 mg/kg every 2 weeks.

Libraries were prepared by immunoSEQ multiplex PCR; TCRdb keeps only in-frame clonotypes and omits some of them. The data contain roughly 25,000 clones, 70% to 80% of them seen just once; the ten biggest clones take up 30%. The germline V gene has CDR1 SGHDN and CDR2 FVKESK. The CDR3 runs 13 residues. Trimming took off 4 bases at V and 4 bases at J, with 10 bases between the two ends. Stated time point: cycle 4 day 1 (C4D1), after around six weeks of nivolumab. Brentuximab vedotin exposure varied, and every patient relapsed after autologous stem cell transplantation. Study outcomes and limitations: Complete responders' diversity at baseline resembled that of newly diagnosed patients. CD8+ TCR diversity did not rise significantly by C4D1, unlike CD4+.

The gene calls are TRBV14 and TRBJ1-1; tentatively, D is TRBD1 (5 bases). The sample here was peripheral blood mononuclear cells (PBMCs), taken before the fourth cycle of nivolumab. This sequence originates from a human donor with classical Hodgkin lymphoma. CDR3 residues: CASSLGRVTEAFF. In DNA, the CDR3 is TGTGCCAGCAGCCTAGGCAGGGTCACTGAAGCTTTCTTT.